The present TCR beta chain was sequenced within a study of identifying expanded T cells in peripheral blood. The V gene lost 5 bases and the J gene lost 1 base, with 19 bases spanning the gap. Germline values: CDR1 SGHNT, CDR2 YENEEA. This CDR3 comprises 17 residues. Libraries were prepared by immunoSEQ multiplex PCR; TCRdb keeps only in-frame clonotypes and omits some of them. The table shows approximately 120,000 clones, with approximately 80% occurring only once. The source is a person aged 18 to 75 in good health. The chain joins TRBV11-3 to TRBJ2-3; tentative D call: TRBD1 (5 bases). The sequenced sample consisted of blood. The CDR3 DNA reads TGTGCCAGCAGCCCCCGACGACACAGGTCCGGCACAGATACGCAGTATTTT. As protein: CASSPRRHRSGTDTQYF.